Reported below is one T cell receptor (beta chain). Its recognized antigen is unknown. It has no much larger one-base neighbor in the sample; base qualities were not kept. These data belong to a study of beta chain features in type 1 diabetes (dated by TCRdb to the late 2010s). Looking at the study overall: Mean age, gender distribution, total cell number and subset yield did not differ between patients and healthy donors. Naive and central memory subsets were obtained from all 30 or so donors, but regulatory and stem cell-like memory subsets were isolated from only 8 patients and roughly 8 healthy donors. Across all samples, some 110,000,000 sorted cells were examined, and cell number per subset correlated strongly with RNA yield. The study compared the TCRB repertoires of sorted circulating CD4+ T cell subsets in recently diagnosed type 1 diabetes patients with those in matched healthy donors. Beyond this particular receptor, the publication reports: Type 1 diabetes patients showed a moderate but significant shortening of TCRB CDR3 length in all four CD4+ subsets. At VDJ recombination sites, patients with type 1 diabetes made fewer insertions and deleted more nucleotides, a pattern implying thymic rearrangement abnormalities. Because small numbers of individuals were included in the HLA sub-analyses, any influence of HLA type on TCRB rearrangement was left unresolved. Because cDNA rather than genomic DNA was sequenced, highly expressing activated cells could have been over-represented, although no difference in activation and CD3 levels was found between groups. PCR may preferentially amplify shorter templates, but because patient and control samples were amplified and corrected together, any resulting skew would affect both groups equally. The naive, central memory and regulatory TCRB repertoires appeared to resemble one another more closely among patients than among healthy donors.

From its cysteine to its phenylalanine, the CDR3 spans 15 amino acids. Left in the record is the CDR3 DNA by itself, 45 bases read in frame from the first base. A single peripheral blood draw of about 116 mL on average was collected from each donor into heparinised tubes. A BD FACSAria II was used to sort naive, central memory, regulatory and stem cell-like memory CD4+ T cells with a panel that included CD45RO, CCR7, CD25, CD127, CD95 and CD27. Purity was above 95% for every sorted population. Right away, PBMCs were isolated by Lymphoprep density gradient centrifugation and were stained directly, with no culture step. So that batch effects would be minimized, each experiment stained and sorted samples in pairs, pairing one healthy donor with one patient. The entire amount of isolated RNA was reverse transcribed using the High Capacity cDNA Reverse Transcription Kit, so the sequenced TCRB transcripts were expressed ones. Deep immunoSEQ sequencing was applied to naive, central memory and regulatory T cell samples, giving an average of roughly 3.5 million total reads per sample. Sorted cells were lysed in RLT buffer and RNA was extracted with DNase-treated RNeasy Micro or Mini kits, depending on cell number. To prevent cross-contamination, every cell subset was processed on its own, while patient and healthy donor samples were processed together. The immunoSEQ multiplex PCR was used to amplify TCRB sequences from cDNA, generating 87-bp fragments that spanned the CDR3 region. Sequencing of the amplicons was performed on the Illumina HiSeq platform. The authors processed their data as follows. Synthetic template baselines were used to correct PCR bias computationally, reads within Hamming distance 2 were collapsed, and singletons that could not be merged were discarded. Reads were aligned against IMGT to assign V, D and J genes, CDR3 length and insertions or deletions at six rearrangement sites. Within each subset, clonotype counts were normalized to sorted cell number, and only after that were true diversity and Gini coefficients computed with the tcR R package. The overlap coefficient, calculated on TCRB nucleotide sequences, was used to quantify repertoire sharing. Out-of-frame TCRB sequences from naive cells were analyzed to stand in for the pre-selection repertoire. TCRdb limited this immuneACCESS table to in-frame rearrangements with V and J called. A share of clones is missing; checked studies link under half to unresolved V genes, and the rest is unexplained. The DNA gave D and trimming, while V, J and clone size come from that table. The sample table holds about 660,000 clones, of which around 15% were seen once. Of the sample, around 0.04% is held by the ten largest clones.

The rearrangement joined TRBV21-1 to TRBJ2-7; the D segment call TRBD2 is taken from the table without a DNA check. TRBV21-1 is a recognized pseudogene. The material sequenced was naive CD4+ T cells from blood. The cell subset or site label corresponds to: true naive CD4+ T cells. The clonotype originates from a man younger than 30 with type 1 diabetes. This receptor has the CDR3 CASSGRLAVTYEQYF. The sequence in DNA is TGTGCCAGCAGCGGGCGACTAGCGGTGACCTACGAGCAGTACTTC.